This T cell receptor beta chain comes out of a study of cytomegalovirus exposure and HLA in healthy donors. In the study overall: An early release of data contained approximately 85 million unique TCRs, which came from HLA-typed donors.

PCR employed 60 Vbeta and 13 Jbeta primers. The assay was immunoSEQ multiplex PCR, and TCRdb's table has in-frame clones only and misses some. The sample records 110,000 or so clones, 10% to 15% being singletons. This clone was counted only a few times. No antigen is known for it. Broader study findings: Analyzed later, most CMV-associated TCR beta chains appeared HLA-restricted. A missense variant in DCLRE1C was later tied to TCR beta V- and J-gene trimming.

Sequencing was carried out using PBMCs. The sequence came from a man aged 35-49 years in good health and CMV-seropositive.

The CDR3 is CASNLDRFQPQHF. The CDR3, as DNA: TGTGCCAGTAACCTCGACAGGTTCCAGCCCCAGCATTTT. The chain employs TRBV19 and TRBJ1-5, with D possibly being TRBD1 (6 bases). Between the trimmed V and J ends, which lost 7 bases and 7 bases, there was a span of 14 bases. This CDR3 spans 13 amino acids. Germline lookup yields CDR1 LNHDA and CDR2 SQIVND (reference sequence).